This TCR beta chain comes out of a study of identical twins. The V gene's germline CDR1 is LGHDT and CDR2 YNNKEL (reference sequence). The CDR3 runs 14 residues. V was clipped by 2 bases and J by 15 bases, with 20 bases between them. After template switching added a universal primer site, the resulting cDNA carried unique molecular identifiers. Via MiXCR, TCRdb re-called the 5' RACE reads, giving one row per CDR3 protein. The data show about 890,000 distinct CDR3 sequences, approximately 13% seen once. As regards this clonotype: Antigen specificity is unknown.

In every case, the donor was a healthy Caucasian. Study-wide results and limits: Memory repertoires showed no such pattern, whereas abundant cord blood beta clonotypes carried fewer insertions.

This sample also appeared in a second study, on yellow fever vaccine responses in identical twins. That source reports: Twins reportedly showed a vaccine T cell response that seemed partly convergent and partly personalized.

Material for sequencing was PBMCs. The chain couples TRBV3-1 to TRBJ2-1, with D perhaps TRBD2 (6 bases). The source is a woman between 18 and 30 years old in good health. As DNA, the CDR3 is TGTGCCAGCAGCCAACTGTCGCCCGGGGGTATTACGTTCTTC. Translation: CASSQLSPGGITFF.